This T cell receptor (beta chain) was documented in a study of cytomegalovirus exposure and HLA in healthy donors (dated by TCRdb to 2016 to 2017). Turning to the overall study: In an earlier analysis of fewer than 750 of the donors, around 300 Gb of sequence data and roughly 100 million unique TCR beta sequences from 180 million or so T cells were reported. An early release covering 500 to 750 HLA-typed donors comprised around 300 gigabases of sequencing data and around 86 million unique TCR sequences. Of the roughly 400 genotyped donors, approximately 80% were placed in the genetic ancestry cluster associated with self-reported Caucasian donors. The study was designed to test whether signatures of past pathogen exposure could be identified by cataloging public T cell receptors. The study used immunosequencing to profile the T cell repertoires of approximately 630 subjects and linked those repertoires to cytomegalovirus serostatus. A separate validation cohort of roughly 130 different subjects was used in addition to the roughly 670-subject first cohort. High-throughput TCR immunosequencing, statistical association of individual TCRs with disease status, and machine learning were combined to predict cytomegalovirus infection status. A later analysis re-examined previously published TCR beta repertoires from more than 600 donors and added high-resolution HLA genotyping to investigate patterns of TCR occurrence. The later analysis used no new phenotypic data to find candidate immune exposures, relying instead on TCR beta sequences and their occurrence across donors. An earlier analysis of roughly 580 of the donors used high-throughput TCR beta sequencing to judge whether each TCR beta V gene segment behaved as functional or pseudogenic. Donor age, sex, ethnicity and CMV serostatus were collected together with the repertoire data. A later genetic analysis took genome-wide SNP genotypes for about 65% of the roughly 670 donors and used that subset as a discovery cohort. Every discovery cohort repertoire had been produced on one sequencing platform. Class I and class II HLA loci were covered by the typing at four-digit resolution. Typing coverage varied by locus: about 620-630 donors for A, B, C, DRB1 and DQB1; roughly 560 for DQA1; some 610 for DPA1; roughly 450 for DPB1. About 5 DR-DQ haplotypes were handled as single units for association and clustering, since linkage in the cohort was strong. On average, roughly 250,000 unique TCR beta nucleotide sequences were sequenced per donor among a few hundred genotyped donors of the cohort, with 15% to 20% of those sequences being non-productive. Here is what the overall study found, with its caveats: In a later genetic analysis, fewer N-insertions in productive TCRs were reported among donors in an Asian-associated ancestry cluster than the roughly 700-donor mean. A later genetic analysis associated a missense DCLRE1C variant with V-gene and J-gene trimming of TCR beta chains, and an independent cohort replicated the association. An earlier analysis of approximately 600 of the donors showed that most TCR beta V segments appeared in productive rearrangements either about 90% or about 30% of the time, which broadly matched IMGT annotations. Cytomegalovirus status was reported to be diagnosed by the classifier with high specificity and sensitivity in both the original and validation cohorts. HLA typing was unavailable for some donors at each locus, so association tests used only the typed subset. The sequencing pipeline was judged likely to have produced a cluster of highly shared sequence variants as a technical artifact. Linkage disequilibrium might explain the correlated functional status among segregating V segments, but an unknown experimental factor could not be excluded. The presence/absence analyses assumed that sequencing depth was roughly uniform across donors, and that assumption may not be true. While some public TCRs were present in many individuals, most TCR sequences turned up only very rarely across donors. The 87-base-pair reads could not distinguish some IMGT-functional V segments, including TRBV6-2 and TRBV6-3, so those segments were excluded. A later analysis found that HLA-associated TCR beta chains were more clonally expanded and had lower generation probabilities than equally common non-associated chains. Immune exposure information for the cohort was limited to CMV serostatus. At a false discovery rate of 0.05, a later analysis linked 16,000 or so TCR beta sequences to specific HLA alleles. According to a later analysis, parvovirus B19, influenza, CMV and Epstein-Barr virus appeared linked to several top co-occurrence clusters. In a later analysis, the rate of TCR association differed among HLA loci, with DRB1 alleles having the most associated TCRs and HLA-C alleles having the fewest. The study gave a list of under 200 TCR beta chains associated with cytomegalovirus. The authors suggested that the approach could potentially be generalized to other disease states and immunological phenotypes. In a later analysis, most CMV-associated TCR beta chains were found to appear HLA-restricted, with HLA associations seemingly driven largely by CMV exposure. When HLA alleles, especially DR and DQ, strongly co-occurred, attributing TCR associations to individual alleles was difficult. The cohort was sequenced for TCR beta chains only, and without alpha or paired-chain data the features that could be detected were limited. A further reported finding was that TCR beta sequences accurately predicted the HLA-A and HLA-B alleles for most subjects in the first cohort. In vitro tests confirmed that three of the cytomegalovirus-associated TCR beta chains recognize cytomegalovirus antigens. Roughly 15 rarely observed V segments, including chromosome 9 orphons, were excluded from the earlier analysis of about 500 of the donors because counts were too low.

Libraries were constructed by the immunoSEQ multiplex PCR assay. For the multiplex PCR, a mixture combining 60 forward primers for TCR Vbeta segments and 13 reverse primers for TCR Jbeta segments was used. The CDR3 region of rearranged TCR beta genes was amplified from genomic DNA with a multiplex PCR assay. The Illumina HiSeq System was used to sequence the amplified TCR beta libraries as 87-base-pair reads. Per the original workflow: A later analysis counted about 80 million unique TCR beta chains across the 700 or so repertoires, and around 9.9 million of these chains were shared by at least two donors. A nearest-neighbor algorithm error-corrected the raw reads and collapsed the reads into unique sequences, merging closely related sequences to remove PCR and sequencing errors. CDR3 sequences were aligned to IMGT reference sequences to assign V, D and J gene segments. For a sequence to be retained, a match of at least six nucleotides was required to both a V gene segment and a J gene segment. Rearrangements were classified as productive when the CDR3 lacked stop codons and remained in frame with V and J, and all other rearrangements were classified as non-productive. CDR3 was defined according to IMGT convention as the region running from the second conserved V-encoded cysteine to the conserved J-encoded phenylalanine. The earlier analysis of about 610 of the donors excluded sequences that lacked an unambiguous match to a single V gene segment. An earlier analysis of 587 of the donors called V segments functional above 56.7% productive rearrangements and segregating when the between-donor standard deviation exceeded 5%. A statistical classification framework was built for diagnosing cytomegalovirus status from the catalog of TCR beta chain sequences. A later analysis assigned V and J genes by comparing TCR nucleotide sequences with IMGT/GENE-DB human TR gene sequences. The TCRdist pipeline was used in a later analysis to assign CDR3 sequences and most-parsimonious VDJ recombination scenarios. In a later analysis, each TCR beta chain was defined by its CDR3 amino acid sequence together with its V-gene family, and reads without a unique V-gene family were excluded. As a way to deal with suspected cross-contamination and a sequencing artifact, a later analysis dropped roughly 620 nucleotide sequences that were highly shared and had low generation probability. In a later analysis, a clonal expansion index was calculated for each public chain from normalized within-repertoire ranks of inferred template counts. In a later analysis, generation probabilities were computed with a VDJ recombination model fitted to out-of-frame rearrangements, and the resulting probabilities were checked against IGoR. Hypergeometric tests were used in a later analysis to score TCR-TCR, TCR-HLA and TCR-CMV co-occurrence, with a repertoire-size bias correction applied to the TCR pairs. A later analysis estimated false discovery rates by permuting HLA or CMV assignments 20 times. A later analysis grouped co-occurring TCRs with DBSCAN, adding TCRdist sequence similarity when clustering within HLA-allele-positive subsets. Co-occurrence clustering excluded repertoires with fewer than 30,000 or more than 120,000 public chains, plus five with anomalous nucleotide sharing. TCRdb limited this immuneACCESS table to in-frame rearrangements with V and J called. A share of clones is missing; checked studies link under half to unresolved V genes, and the rest is unexplained. V and J calls and clone size follow that table, whereas D and trimming were derived from the DNA. The sample yields about 190,000 clones; roughly 73% were counted once. The ten largest clonotypes hold 1.5% to 2% of the sample.

The CDR3 runs 15 amino acids, cysteine and phenylalanine included. Just the 45-base CDR3 DNA is kept, in frame starting at base 1. As encoded in the germline V gene, CDR1 is SGHAT while CDR2 is FQNNGV. Trimming takes 0 bases off V and 4 bases off J; junction bases not matched to a gene: 5. In total, about 650 healthy bone marrow donors made up the cohort. At the time of sampling, all cohort members were nominally healthy, though unrecorded immune exposures were likely present. The donor tested CMV seronegative and was one of the 352 seronegative cohort members. Each donor provided a peripheral blood sample, and peripheral blood mononuclear cells were used for TCR beta sequencing. Genomic DNA extraction from the blood cell samples was performed with the Qiagen DNeasy Blood Extraction Kit. In the case of this clone: It has no known antigen specificity. Base-call qualities are not available, and no considerably larger clone is one nucleotide away.

The receptor was derived from a woman aged 25 to 39 in good health and CMV-seronegative. The chain is made from TRBV11-2 and TRBJ2-7, with 8 bases in between that match TRBD1. The specimen sequenced was PBMCs. The bases read TGTGCCAGCAGCTTAGAGGGACAGGACTGGTACGAGCAGTACTTC. Its translation is CASSLEGQDWYEQYF.